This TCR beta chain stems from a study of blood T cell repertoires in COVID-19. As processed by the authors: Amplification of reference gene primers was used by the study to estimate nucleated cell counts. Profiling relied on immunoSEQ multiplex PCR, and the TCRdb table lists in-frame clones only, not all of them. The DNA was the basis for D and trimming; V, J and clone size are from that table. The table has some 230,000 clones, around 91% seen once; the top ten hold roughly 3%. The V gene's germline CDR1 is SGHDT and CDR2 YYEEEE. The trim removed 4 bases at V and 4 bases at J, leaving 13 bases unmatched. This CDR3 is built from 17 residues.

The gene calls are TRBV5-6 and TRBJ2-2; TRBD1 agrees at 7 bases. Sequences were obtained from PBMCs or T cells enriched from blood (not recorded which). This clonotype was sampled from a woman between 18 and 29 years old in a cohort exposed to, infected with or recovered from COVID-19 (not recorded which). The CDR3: CASSKKTGTLGTGELFF. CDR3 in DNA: TGTGCCAGCAGCAAAAAGACAGGGACCTTGGGCACCGGGGAGCTGTTTTTT.